The sequence of this T cell receptor beta chain was determined in a study of blood T cell repertoires in COVID-19 (dated by TCRdb to 2019 to 2021). A note on the overall study: Samples covering the acute and convalescent phases of COVID-19 were provided by collaborators in the United States, Italy and Spain. The material from the prospective study consisted of cDNA or gDNA derived from T cells, B-cell-depleted T cells, or PBMCs. Subjects who had been exposed to COVID-19, were actively infected with it, or had recovered from it provided the deeply sampled blood TCRbeta repertoires that made up the dataset. The repertoires were made available in a free public database intended to serve as a resource for research on the immune response to SARS-CoV-2. Samples were obtained from the ongoing ImmuneRACE study (first 160 participants) and from 1,254 subjects provided by 6 global collaborators. Nearly every sample came with metadata listing a de-identified subject ID, COVID-19 status, age in years and sex. Where available, HLA class I and class II types were obtained from metadata supplied by the sample provider rather than from assay-based typing.

V is shortened by 0 bases, J by 5 bases, and the region joining them spans 14 bases. As encoded in the germline V gene (reference sequence), CDR1 is SGHNT while CDR2 is YYREEE. From its cysteine to its phenylalanine, the CDR3 spans 16 amino acids. The retained sequence is limited to the CDR3, 48 bases, with the frame set at the first base. As to this clone: Its antigen has not been determined. Base qualities are not provided; no much larger clone lies one nucleotide away.

The immunoSEQ Assay, a bias-controlled multiplex PCR, was used to amplify TCRbeta CDR3 regions from genomic DNA. Processing in the source paper ran as follows. Within the assay, amplification of reference gene primers was used to estimate how many nucleated cells each sample contained. To quantify the absolute abundance of each unique TCRbeta CDR3 rearrangement, sequence reads were collapsed and filtered. Productive Simpson clonality was computed per sample as the square root of Simpson's diversity index over productive rearrangements. This immuneACCESS table, as held by TCRdb, lists in-frame sequences with V and J called but not all clones. Of the missing ones, under half trace to an unresolved V gene in checked studies; the others have no known cause. V, J and clone size derive from that table, while D and trimming were established from the DNA sequence. A total of about 53,000 clones appear in this sample, around 87% of them only once. Clones ranked in the top ten supply 4% of the sample.

Overall study results and their limits: How much clinical and demographic metadata was included differed by source and by participant, and the metadata was provided uncurated.

The collaborating institutions used their own protocols to collect whole blood in K2EDTA tubes. Collaborator samples were shipped for TCRbeta analysis as frozen whole blood, isolated PBMCs, or DNA extracted from either sample type. Sequenced material: peripheral blood. Rearrangement joined TRBV5-4 to TRBJ2-2, and perhaps TRBD2 as D gene, on 5 matching bases. This receptor was obtained from a man in his forties or fifties with acute or convalescent COVID-19. The DNA reads TGTGCCAGCAGCTTGGCCGGTTCTAGCCGTACCGGGGAGCTGTTTTTT. This encodes CASSLAGSSRTGELFF.